This TCR beta chain was obtained from a study of blood T cells in healthy people across ages. A note on this clonotype: Its antigen is undetermined.

The donors, aged roughly 6 to 100, were healthy Caucasians from Russia. CDR1 and CDR2 (germline): SGHRS, YFSETQ. This CDR3 region has 16 residues. V was pared by 1 base and J by 4 bases, with 12 bases between. Study-wide results and limits: PBMCs left unsorted prevented a conclusive naive versus antigen-experienced comparison.

Alongside a J-beta primer mix, a sample-barcoded 5' primer served in a second PCR lasting about 7 to 12 cycles. MiXCR, applied by TCRdb to the 5' RACE reads, yields one record per CDR3 protein. The profile shows about 540,000 distinct CDR3 sequences, more than 20% of them singletons. This same sample was also taken into another study, of T cells of mothers and their children. That source notes: cDNA synthesis used all extracted RNA, approximately 1.5 ug per 15 ul. Thymic selection molds TCR recombination products alike in related and unrelated pairs.

The source material was blood. The clonotype was recovered from a boy between 10 and 17 years old in good health. The genes are TRBV5-1 and TRBJ1-6, with D maybe TRBD1 (6 bases). The CDR3 reads CASSLSGGTYNSPLHF. The CDR3 coding sequence is TGCGCCAGCAGCTTGTCTGGGGGGACATATAATTCACCCCTCCACTTT.